The clone carrying this T cell receptor beta chain was recorded many times. Antigen: not known. The sample is drawn from a study of CD8+CD57+ T cells in acquired aplastic anemia. Whole-study findings and limits: No significant difference in CD8+ Simpson's diversity was found between patients and controls. It was found that some 30 CD8+ CDR3 sequences were shared between patients and controls.

Genomic DNA, the template, was used for profiling of the TCR beta VDJ and CDR3. MiXCR was run by TCRdb on the reads, yielding one entry per CDR3 protein. Of some 180,000 distinct CDR3 sequences detected, around 50% appear once; the ten largest clones hold approximately 12%. Patients chosen for sequencing had shown CD8+CD57+ cell expansion by flow cytometry. The enrolled patients all had severe acquired aplastic anemia. Input material: sorted CD4+, CD8+, or CD8+CD57+ T cells (not recorded which) from PBMCs. This clonotype originated in a human donor with aplastic anemia.

The CDR3 region has the DNA TGTGCCAGCAGCGTAAGCCCCTATGAAGCCGGTGATACGCAGTATTTT. Amino acids: CASSVSPYEAGDTQYF. The rearrangement uses TRBV9 and TRBJ2-3; D gene uncertain. The length of the CDR3 is 16 residues. V dropped 1 base and J dropped 6 bases, with 18 bases sitting between them. Germline V lookup: CDR1 SGDLS, CDR2 YYNGEE.